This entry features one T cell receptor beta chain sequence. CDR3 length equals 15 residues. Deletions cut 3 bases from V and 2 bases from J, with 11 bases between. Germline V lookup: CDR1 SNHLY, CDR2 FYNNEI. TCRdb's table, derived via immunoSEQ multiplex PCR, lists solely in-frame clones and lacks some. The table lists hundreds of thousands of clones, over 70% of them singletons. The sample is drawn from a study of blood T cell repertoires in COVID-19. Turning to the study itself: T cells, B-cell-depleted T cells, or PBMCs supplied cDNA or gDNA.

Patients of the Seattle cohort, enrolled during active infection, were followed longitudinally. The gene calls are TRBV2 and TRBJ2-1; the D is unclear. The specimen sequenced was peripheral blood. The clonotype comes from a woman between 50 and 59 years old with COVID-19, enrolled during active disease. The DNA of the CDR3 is TGTGCCAGCAGTGAGGTTAAGCTCCCCTACAATGAGCAGTTCTTC. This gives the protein CASSEVKLPYNEQFF.